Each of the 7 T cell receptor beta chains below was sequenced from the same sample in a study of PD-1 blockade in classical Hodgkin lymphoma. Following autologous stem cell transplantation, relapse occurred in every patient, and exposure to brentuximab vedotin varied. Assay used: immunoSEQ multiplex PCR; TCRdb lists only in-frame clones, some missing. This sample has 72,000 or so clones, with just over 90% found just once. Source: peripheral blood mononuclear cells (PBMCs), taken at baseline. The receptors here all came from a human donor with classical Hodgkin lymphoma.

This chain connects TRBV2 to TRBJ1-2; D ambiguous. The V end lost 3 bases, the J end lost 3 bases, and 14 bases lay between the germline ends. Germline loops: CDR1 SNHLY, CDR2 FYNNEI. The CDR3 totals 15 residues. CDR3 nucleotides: TGTGCCAGCAGTGACGGGCGGGAACTCGACTATGGCTACACCTTC. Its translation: CASSDGRELDYGYTF. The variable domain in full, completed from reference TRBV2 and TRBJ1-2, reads EPEVTQTPSHQVTQMGQEVILRCVPISNHLYFYWYRQILGQKVEFLVSFYNNEISEKSEIFDDQFSVERPDGSNFTLKIRSTKLEDSAMYFCASSDGRELDYGYTFGSGTRLTVV.

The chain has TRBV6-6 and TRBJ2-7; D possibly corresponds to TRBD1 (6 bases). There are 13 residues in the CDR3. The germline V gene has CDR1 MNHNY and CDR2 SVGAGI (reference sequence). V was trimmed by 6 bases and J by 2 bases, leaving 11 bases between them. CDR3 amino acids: CASSDQGTYEQYF. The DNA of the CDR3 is TGTGCCAGCAGCGATCAGGGGACCTACGAGCAGTACTTC.

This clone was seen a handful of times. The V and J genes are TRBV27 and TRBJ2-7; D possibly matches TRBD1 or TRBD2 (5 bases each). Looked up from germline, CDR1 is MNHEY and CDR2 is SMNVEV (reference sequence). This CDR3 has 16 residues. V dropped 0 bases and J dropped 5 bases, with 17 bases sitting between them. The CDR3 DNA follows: TGTGCCAGCAGTTTATCGGGACGCCGGGAAAGGGACGAGCAGTACTTC. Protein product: CASSLSGRRERDEQYF.

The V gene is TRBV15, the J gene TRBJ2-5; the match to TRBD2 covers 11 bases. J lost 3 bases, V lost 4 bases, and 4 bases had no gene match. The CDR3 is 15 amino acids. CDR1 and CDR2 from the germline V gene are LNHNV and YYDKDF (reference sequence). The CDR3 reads CATSTSGGLKETQYF. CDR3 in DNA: TGTGCCACCAGCACTAGCGGGGGGCTGAAAGAGACCCAGTACTTC.

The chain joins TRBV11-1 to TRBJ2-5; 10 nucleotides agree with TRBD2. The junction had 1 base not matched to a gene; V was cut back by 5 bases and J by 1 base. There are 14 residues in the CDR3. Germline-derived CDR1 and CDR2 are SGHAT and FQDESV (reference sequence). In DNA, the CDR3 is TGTGCCAGCAGCGGACTAGCGGCCCAAGAGACCCAGTACTTC. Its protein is CASSGLAAQETQYF.

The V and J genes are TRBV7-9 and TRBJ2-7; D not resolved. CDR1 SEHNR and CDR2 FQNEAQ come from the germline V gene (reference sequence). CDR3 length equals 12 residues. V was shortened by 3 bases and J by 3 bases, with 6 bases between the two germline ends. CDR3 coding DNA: TGTGCCAGCAGCTTGGGCAGCTACGAGCAGTACTTC. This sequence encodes CASSLGSYEQYF.

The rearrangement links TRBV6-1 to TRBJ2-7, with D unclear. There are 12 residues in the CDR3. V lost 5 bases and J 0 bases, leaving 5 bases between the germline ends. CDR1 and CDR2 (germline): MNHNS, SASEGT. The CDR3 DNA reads TGTGCCAGCAGTTTTCCCTCCTACGAGCAGTACTTC. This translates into CASSFPSYEQYF.